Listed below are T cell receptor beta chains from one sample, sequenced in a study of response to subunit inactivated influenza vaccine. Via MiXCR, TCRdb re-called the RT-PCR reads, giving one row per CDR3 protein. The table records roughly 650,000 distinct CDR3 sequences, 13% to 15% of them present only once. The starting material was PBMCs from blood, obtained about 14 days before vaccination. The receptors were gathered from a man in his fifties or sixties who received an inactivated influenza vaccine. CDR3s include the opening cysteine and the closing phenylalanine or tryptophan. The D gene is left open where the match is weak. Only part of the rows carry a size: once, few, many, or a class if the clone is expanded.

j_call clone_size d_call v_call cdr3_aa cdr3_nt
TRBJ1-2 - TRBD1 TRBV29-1 CSVEDWDRDLRGYTF TGCAGCGTTGAAGATTGGGACAGGGATCTTCGTGGCTACACCTTC
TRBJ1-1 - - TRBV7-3 CASSLTDTDEAFF TGTGCCAGCAGCTTAACGGACACCGATGAAGCTTTCTTT
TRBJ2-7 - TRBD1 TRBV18 CASSPSTGAREQYF TGTGCCAGCTCACCCAGTACAGGGGCTAGGGAGCAGTACTTC
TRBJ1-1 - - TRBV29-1 CSVQALNPNTEAFF TGCAGCGTACAGGCCCTAAATCCCAACACTGAAGCTTTCTTT
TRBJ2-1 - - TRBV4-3 CASSQDEGSGLSEQFF TGCGCCAGCAGCCAAGATGAGGGATCGGGGCTCAGTGAGCAGTTCTTC
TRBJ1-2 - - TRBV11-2 CASSLVGDVHYGYTF TGTGCCAGCAGCTTAGTGGGGGACGTTCACTATGGCTACACCTTC
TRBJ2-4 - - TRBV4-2 CPSSQAGVAKNIQYF TGTCCCAGCAGCCAGGCAGGGGTGGCCAAAAACATTCAGTACTTC
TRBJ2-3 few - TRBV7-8 CASSLVSIGSSTDTQYF TGTGCCAGCAGCTTAGTATCTATTGGGTCTAGCACAGATACGCAGTATTTT
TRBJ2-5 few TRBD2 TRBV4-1 CASSQGSLAVQETQYF TGCGCCAGCAGCCAAGGCTCACTAGCGGTACAAGAGACCCAGTACTTC
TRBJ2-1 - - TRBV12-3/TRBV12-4 CASSLPPGVNEQFF TGTGCCAGCAGTTTACCGCCAGGGGTTAATGAGCAGTTCTTC
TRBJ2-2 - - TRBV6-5 CGSSYAGQWGPNTGELFF TGTGGCAGCAGTTACGCCGGGCAATGGGGCCCGAACACCGGGGAGCTGTTTTTT
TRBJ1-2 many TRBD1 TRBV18 CASSPGQGGGYTF TGTGCCAGCAGCCCGGGACAGGGAGGTGGCTACACCTTC
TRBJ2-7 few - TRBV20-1 CSASHRLYEQYF TGCAGTGCTAGTCACAGGCTCTACGAGCAGTACTTC
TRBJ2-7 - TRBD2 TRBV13 CASSLRREPNYEQYF TGTGCCAGCAGCTTGAGGCGGGAGCCAAACTACGAGCAGTACTTC
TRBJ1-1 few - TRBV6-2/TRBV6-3 CASSYDPWGAKGNTEAFF TGTGCCAGCAGTTACGACCCCTGGGGGGCAAAGGGGAACACTGAAGCTTTCTTT
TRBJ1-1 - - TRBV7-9 CASSRGQSEAFF TGTGCCAGCAGCCGAGGACAGTCTGAAGCTTTCTTT
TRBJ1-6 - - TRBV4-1 CASSQELWDSPLHF TGCGCCAGCAGCCAAGAATTGTGGGATTCACCCCTCCACTTT
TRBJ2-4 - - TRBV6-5 CASSYVTGLAKNIQYF TGTGCCAGCAGTTACGTTACAGGCCTAGCCAAAAACATTCAGTACTTC
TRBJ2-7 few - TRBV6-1 CASSTGSPTYEQYF TGTGCCAGCAGTACAGGGTCTCCCACCTACGAGCAGTACTTC
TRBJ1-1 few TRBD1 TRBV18 CASSPQQGARDTEAFF TGTGCCAGCTCACCACAGCAGGGGGCTAGGGACACTGAAGCTTTCTTT
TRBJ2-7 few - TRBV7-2 CASSLEGVGGTYEQYF TGTGCCAGCAGCTTAGAGGGGGTCGGGGGCACCTACGAGCAGTACTTC
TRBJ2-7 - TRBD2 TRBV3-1 CASSQGGSSQQYF TGTGCCAGCAGCCAAGGCGGGAGCTCTCAGCAGTACTTC
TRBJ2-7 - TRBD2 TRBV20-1 CSARYGGGEQYF TGCAGTGCTAGATACGGCGGGGGCGAGCAGTACTTC
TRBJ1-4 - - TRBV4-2 CASSPELATNEKLFF TGTGCCAGCAGCCCGGAGCTTGCAACTAATGAAAAACTGTTTTTT
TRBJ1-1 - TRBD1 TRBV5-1 CASSLMGQGASEAFF TGCGCCAGCAGCTTGATGGGACAGGGGGCCTCTGAAGCTTTCTTT
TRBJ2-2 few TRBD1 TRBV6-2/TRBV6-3 CASMVGDRANTGELFF TGTGCCAGCATGGTAGGAGACAGGGCCAACACCGGGGAGCTGTTTTTT
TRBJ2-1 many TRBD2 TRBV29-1 CSVPGRENSYNEQFF TGCAGCGTTCCCGGGAGGGAAAACTCCTACAATGAGCAGTTCTTC
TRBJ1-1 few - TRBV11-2 CASSPAEAFF TGTGCCAGCAGCCCCGCTGAAGCTTTCTTT
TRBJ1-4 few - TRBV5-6 CASSLRGGQLFF TGTGCCAGCAGCCTTCGGGGTGGGCAACTGTTTTTT
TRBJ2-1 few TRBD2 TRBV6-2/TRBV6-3 CASSYTSRTSSYNEQFF TGTGCCAGCAGTTACACCAGCCGGACTAGCTCCTACAATGAGCAGTTCTTC
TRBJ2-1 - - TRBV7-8 CASSPSRTDEQFF TGTGCCAGCAGCCCGAGCAGGACTGATGAGCAGTTCTTC
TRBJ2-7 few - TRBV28 CASNSDPGGYEQYF TGTGCCAGCAACAGCGACCCCGGCGGCTACGAGCAGTACTTC
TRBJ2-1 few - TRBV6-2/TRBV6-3 CASSATDLGNEQFF TGTGCCAGCAGCGCTACTGACTTGGGCAATGAGCAGTTCTTC
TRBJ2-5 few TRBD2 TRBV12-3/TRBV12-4 CASKTSGGQETQYF TGTGCCAGCAAGACTAGCGGGGGTCAAGAGACCCAGTACTTC
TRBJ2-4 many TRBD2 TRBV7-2 CASSPGGGSNIQYF TGTGCCAGCAGCCCCGGCGGGGGAAGTAACATTCAGTACTTC
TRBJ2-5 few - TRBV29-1 CSVGDPGTQYF TGCAGCGTTGGGGACCCGGGGACCCAGTACTTC
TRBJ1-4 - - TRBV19 CASSGRGVRATNEKLFF TGTGCTAGTAGCGGCCGGGGGGTTCGAGCAACTAATGAAAAACTGTTTTTT
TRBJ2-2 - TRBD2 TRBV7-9 CASGGANTGELFF TGTGCCAGCGGGGGGGCGAACACCGGGGAGCTGTTTTTT
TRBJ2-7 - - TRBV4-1 CASSEGVGPYEQYF TGCGCCAGCAGCGAAGGGGTGGGGCCCTACGAGCAGTACTTC
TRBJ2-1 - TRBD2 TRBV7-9 CASRKAGGRIYSNEQFF TGTGCCAGCAGAAAGGCCGGCGGGAGGATTTATAGCAATGAGCAGTTCTTC
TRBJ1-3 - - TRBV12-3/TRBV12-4 CASSLVSRLYF TGTGCCAGCAGTTTAGTTTCCAGATTATATTTT
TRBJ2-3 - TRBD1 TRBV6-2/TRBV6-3 CASTTPWVTGANVLITDTQYF TGTGCCAGCACCACACCTTGGGTGACAGGGGCCAATGTTTTAATCACAGATACGCAGTATTTT
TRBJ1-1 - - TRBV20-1 CSARGVVVAEAFF TGCAGTGCGAGAGGGGTGGTAGTCGCTGAAGCTTTCTTT
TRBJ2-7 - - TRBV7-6 CASSRSGVFANEQYF TGTGCCAGCAGTCGCTCAGGGGTTTTCGCGAACGAGCAGTACTTC
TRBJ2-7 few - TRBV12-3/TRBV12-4 CASSFRLTYEQYF TGTGCCAGCAGTTTCAGGCTAACCTACGAGCAGTACTTC
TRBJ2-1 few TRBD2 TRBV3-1 CASSQGLSGRGNEQFF TGTGCCAGCAGCCAAGGTCTTAGCGGGAGAGGAAATGAGCAGTTCTTC
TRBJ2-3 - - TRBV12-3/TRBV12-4 CASSLRVPFGGLDTQYF TGTGCCAGCAGTTTACGAGTCCCCTTCGGGGGGCTCGATACGCAGTATTTT
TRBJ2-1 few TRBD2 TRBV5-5 CASSLKAGGGNEQFF TGTGCCAGCAGCTTGAAAGCGGGAGGGGGAAATGAGCAGTTCTTC
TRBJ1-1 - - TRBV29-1 CSVGQVRGTEAFF TGCAGCGTTGGACAGGTTCGTGGCACTGAAGCTTTCTTT
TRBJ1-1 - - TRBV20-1 CSARDTGGGEMNTEAFF TGCAGTGCTAGAGATACGGGGGGAGGAGAGATGAACACTGAAGCTTTCTTT
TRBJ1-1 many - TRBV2 CASSEEGVSNTEAFF TGTGCCAGCAGTGAAGAAGGAGTTTCGAACACTGAAGCTTTCTTT
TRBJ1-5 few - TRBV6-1 CASSHGSNQPQHF TGTGCCAGCAGCCACGGTAGCAATCAGCCCCAGCATTTT